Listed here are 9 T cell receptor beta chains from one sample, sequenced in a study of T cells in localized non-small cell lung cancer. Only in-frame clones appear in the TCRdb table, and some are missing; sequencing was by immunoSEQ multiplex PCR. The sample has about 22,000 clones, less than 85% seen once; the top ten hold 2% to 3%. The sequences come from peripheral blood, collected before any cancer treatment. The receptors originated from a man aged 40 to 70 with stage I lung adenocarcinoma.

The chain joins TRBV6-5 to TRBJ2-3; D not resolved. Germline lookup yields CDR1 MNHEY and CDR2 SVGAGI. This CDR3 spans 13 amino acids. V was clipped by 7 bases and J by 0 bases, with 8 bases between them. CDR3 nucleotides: TGTGCCAGCATAAATTGGAGCACAGATACGCAGTATTTT. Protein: CASINWSTDTQYF.

The CDR3 loop reads CASSSYVDNEKLFF. The CDR3 DNA follows: TGTGCCAGCAGTTCTTACGTAGATAATGAAAAACTGTTTTTT. The chain links TRBV6-6 to TRBJ1-4, with D hard to call. The CDR3 totals 14 residues. Germline V gives CDR1 MNHNY, CDR2 SVGAGI (reference sequence). V gave up 4 bases and J gave up 4 bases, with 10 bases separating them.

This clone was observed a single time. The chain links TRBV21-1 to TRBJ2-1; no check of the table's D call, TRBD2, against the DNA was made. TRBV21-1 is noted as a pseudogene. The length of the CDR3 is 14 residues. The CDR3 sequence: CARRRGGPYNEQFF. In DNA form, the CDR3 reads TGTGCCAGGCGTCGGGGGGGGCCCTACAATGAGCAGTTCTTC.

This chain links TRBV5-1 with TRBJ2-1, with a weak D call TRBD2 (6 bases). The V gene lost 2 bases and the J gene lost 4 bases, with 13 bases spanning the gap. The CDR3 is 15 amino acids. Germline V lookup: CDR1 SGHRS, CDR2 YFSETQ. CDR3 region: CASSFGIGGYNEQFF. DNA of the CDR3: TGCGCCAGCAGCTTCGGGATCGGGGGTTACAATGAGCAGTTCTTC.

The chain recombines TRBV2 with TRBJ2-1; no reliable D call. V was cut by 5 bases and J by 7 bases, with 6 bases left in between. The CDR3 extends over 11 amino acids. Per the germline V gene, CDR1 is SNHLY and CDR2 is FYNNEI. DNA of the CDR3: TGTGCCAGCAGTCTCCTTAATGAGCAGTTCTTC. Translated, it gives CASSLLNEQFF.

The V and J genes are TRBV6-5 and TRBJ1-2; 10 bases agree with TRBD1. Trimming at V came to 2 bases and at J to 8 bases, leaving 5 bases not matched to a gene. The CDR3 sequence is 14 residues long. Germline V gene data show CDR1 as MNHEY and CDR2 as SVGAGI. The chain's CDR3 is CASSYNDRGQGYTF. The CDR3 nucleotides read TGTGCCAGCAGTTACAATGACAGGGGGCAGGGCTACACCTTC.

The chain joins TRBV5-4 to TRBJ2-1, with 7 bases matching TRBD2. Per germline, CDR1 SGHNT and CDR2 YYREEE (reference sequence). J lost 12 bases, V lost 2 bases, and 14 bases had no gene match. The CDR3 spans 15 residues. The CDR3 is CASSLVASPGEGQFF. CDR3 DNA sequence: TGTGCCAGCAGCTTAGTAGCTAGCCCGGGGGAGGGGCAGTTCTTC.

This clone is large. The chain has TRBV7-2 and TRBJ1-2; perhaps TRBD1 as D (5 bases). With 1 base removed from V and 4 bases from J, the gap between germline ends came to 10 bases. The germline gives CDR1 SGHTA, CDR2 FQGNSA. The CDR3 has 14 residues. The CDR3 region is CASSLGGTIYGYTF. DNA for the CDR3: TGTGCCAGCAGCTTAGGAGGGACGATCTATGGCTACACCTTC.

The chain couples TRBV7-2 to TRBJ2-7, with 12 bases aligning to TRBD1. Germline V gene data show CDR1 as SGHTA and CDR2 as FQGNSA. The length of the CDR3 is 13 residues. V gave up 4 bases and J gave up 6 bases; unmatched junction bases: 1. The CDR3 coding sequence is TGTGCCAGCAGCTGGGACAGGGGGCGCGAGCAGTACTTC. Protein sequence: CASSWDRGREQYF.